The 22 T cell receptor beta chains given below trace back to one sample, sequenced in a study. MiXCR was run by TCRdb on the 5' RACE reads, yielding one entry per CDR3 protein. The sample consists of about 40,000 distinct CDR3 sequences, 18% of them appearing once. The specimen sequenced was naive CD4+ T cells sorted from a lymph node. The subset is: naive CD4+ T cells, CD4+CD45RA+CD25-. The source of these receptors is a female donor with breast cancer.

The rearrangement uses TRBV5-1 and TRBJ1-2, with TRBD1 matching 7 bases. The J segment lost 4 bases and the V segment lost 3 bases, leaving 9 bases of the junction unmatched. Germline values: CDR1 SGHRS, CDR2 YFSETQ. There are 15 residues in the CDR3. Here the CDR3 reads CASSYYPGQPYGYTF. CDR3 nucleotides: TGCGCCAGCAGCTACTACCCGGGACAGCCCTATGGCTACACCTTC.

The chain joins TRBV20-1 to TRBJ1-5; D is uncertain. With 3 bases removed from V and 2 bases from J, the gap between germline ends came to 14 bases. This CDR3 comprises 15 residues. CDR1 is DFQATT and CDR2 is SNEGSKA in the germline V gene (reference sequence). The DNA for the CDR3 is TGCAGTGCTAGTATGGCCATGGAGGGCAATCAGCCCCAGCATTTT. This sequence encodes CSASMAMEGNQPQHF.

This clonotype has ten or more counts. This chain connects TRBV5-5 to TRBJ1-1; unclear D gene. The CDR3 runs 15 residues. CDR1 and CDR2 (germline): SGHKS, YYEKEE (reference sequence). The V end was cut by 1 base, the J end by 0 bases, with 10 bases between. This chain's CDR3 is CASSLSARLNTEAFF. The CDR3 bases are TGTGCCAGCAGCTTGTCTGCCAGACTGAACACTGAAGCTTTCTTT.

This clonotype was detected only once. Sequence at one end of the junction differs from germline and may be a read error. V gene TRBV30 combines with J gene TRBJ2-7; the D gene is possibly TRBD2 (6 bases). Germline V CDR1 and CDR2: GTSNPN, SVGIG (reference sequence). The CDR3 loop spans 13 amino acids. For the CDR3, the DNA is TGTGCCTGGAGGGGCGTGCTAGCGCTCGAGCGGTACTTC. Translated: CAWRGVLALERYF.

The chain carries TRBV2 and TRBJ1-4, with unresolved D. The V gene's germline CDR1 is SNHLY and CDR2 FYNNEI. V dropped 9 bases and J dropped 4 bases, with 12 bases sitting between them. The CDR3 covers 13 residues. The CDR3 DNA follows: TGTGCCAGTCAACAAGTAGTTAATGAAAAACTGTTTTTT. Translating gives CASQQVVNEKLFF.

The chain uses TRBV5-1 and TRBJ1-1; 8 positions match TRBD1. Germline-derived CDR1 and CDR2 are SGHRS and YFSETQ. CDR3 size: 14 residues. The V segment lost 4 bases and the J segment 5 bases; nucleotides outside the gene matches: 7. The CDR3 coding sequence is TGCGCCAGCAGCACCGGACAGGGAAAGACTGAAGCTTTCTTT. This encodes CASSTGQGKTEAFF.

This clonotype was recorded many times. The rearrangement joins TRBV4-3 to TRBJ1-3; possibly TRBD1 for D (6 bases). The CDR3 runs 17 residues. Germline loops: CDR1 LGHNA, CDR2 YSLEER. V lost 0 bases and J 4 bases, leaving 16 bases between the germline ends. The CDR3 DNA is TGCGCCAGCAGCCAAGATACCAGGACAGTTGGGGGAAACACCATATATTTT. Residues: CASSQDTRTVGGNTIYF.

This clonotype came up many times. The chain links TRBV29-1 to TRBJ2-3, with D tentatively TRBD2 (5 bases). The CDR3 is 12 residues long. In germline, CDR1 is SQVTM, CDR2 ANQGSEA. The ends were cut back, 7 bases at V and 5 bases at J, with 13 bases in the middle. The CDR3 spells CSASLPGDTQYF. CDR3 sequence (DNA): TGCAGCGCTAGCCTACCGGGAGATACGCAGTATTTT.

This clonotype was seen at least ten times. The rearrangement uses TRBV6-2 or TRBV6-3 and TRBJ2-7, with D perhaps matching TRBD1 or TRBD2 (5 bases each). CDR1 and CDR2 (germline): MNHEY, SVGEGT. The CDR3 is made up of 12 amino acids. Here the CDR3 reads CEFEGPPYEQYF. CDR3 nucleotides: TGTGAATTCGAGGGGCCCCCCTACGAGCAGTACTTC.

The chain couples TRBV7-3 to TRBJ1-6, with D maybe TRBD1 (6 bases). Germline CDR1 and CDR2: SGHTA and FQGTGA. The CDR3 is 14 amino acids. Trimming cost V 4 bases and J 10 bases, with 14 bases left between them. The CDR3 DNA follows: TGTGCCAGCAGCTCTACAGGGAGTAGCTCACCCCTCCACTTT. As protein: CASSSTGSSSPLHF.

This clonotype was found many times. The chain links TRBV5-1 to TRBJ1-2; 9 bases map to TRBD1. CDR1 and CDR2 from the germline V gene are SGHRS and YFSETQ. The CDR3 consists of 13 residues. The V segment lost 4 bases and the J segment 8 bases; nucleotides outside the gene matches: 6. CDR3 DNA: TGCGCCAGCAGCAAGGGACAGGGTCTGGGCTACACCTTC. It encodes CASSKGQGLGYTF.

The V call is TRBV28, the J call TRBJ2-5; 13 bases agree with TRBD2. The CDR3 contains 14 residues. The V segment lost 8 bases and the J segment 4 bases; nucleotides outside the gene matches: 4. From germline, CDR1 is MDHEN and CDR2 SYDVKM. The CDR3 coding sequence is TGTGCCAGCGGGACTAGCGGGGCGCGAGAGACCCAGTACTTC. Its protein product is CASGTSGARETQYF.

V gene TRBV29-1 combines with J gene TRBJ1-3, with a tentative D call TRBD1 (6 bases). The germline V gene has CDR1 SQVTM and CDR2 ANQGSEA. V lost 6 bases and J 0 bases, leaving 15 bases between the germline ends. The CDR3 length is 15 residues. CDR3 in amino acids: CSVDFGQSSGNTIYF. DNA of the CDR3: TGCAGCGTGGACTTCGGACAGAGCTCTGGAAACACCATATATTTT.

This clonotype was seen ten or more times. This chain links TRBV29-1 with TRBJ2-7, with D tentatively TRBD2 (5 bases). CDR1 and CDR2 (germline): SQVTM, ANQGSEA. V dropped 7 bases and J dropped 0 bases, with 13 bases sitting between them. The CDR3 runs to 13 residues. DNA for the CDR3: TGCAGCGCCCTAACGAGGGACTCCTACGAGCAGTACTTC. As protein: CSALTRDSYEQYF.

V usage is TRBV4-3 and J usage is TRBJ2-3; TRBD2 matches 9 bases. The junction had 5 bases not matched to a gene; V was cut back by 3 bases and J by 1 base. This CDR3 spans 16 amino acids. Germline CDR1 and CDR2: LGHNA and YSLEER. CDR3 residues: CASSQVAGAGTDTQYF. CDR3 in DNA: TGCGCCAGCAGCCAGGTAGCGGGAGCGGGCACAGATACGCAGTATTTT.

This clonotype was seen a few times. This chain joins TRBV11-2 and TRBJ2-1, with TRBD2 matching 10 bases. This CDR3 region has 20 residues. V dropped 5 bases and J dropped 2; count of bases not matched to a gene: 18. The germline gives CDR1 SGHAT, CDR2 FQNNGV. The DNA for the CDR3 is TGTGCCAGCAGCCCCCCTGGACGGGGGGTGAGCGGGAGGGCCTACAATGAGCAGTTCTTC. Its translation is CASSPPGRGVSGRAYNEQFF.

This clonotype appeared many times. The chain joins TRBV4-3 to TRBJ1-6, with 7 bases matching TRBD1. The junction had 7 bases not matched to a gene; V was cut back by 0 bases and J by 8 bases. Germline CDR1 reads LGHNA; CDR2 reads YSLEER. The CDR3 sequence is 16 residues long. This CDR3 reads CASSQDSDRVDSPLHF. The CDR3 nucleotides are TGCGCCAGCAGCCAAGATAGCGACAGGGTGGATTCACCCCTCCACTTT.

This chain connects TRBV20-1 to TRBJ2-3; 7 nucleotides match TRBD1. Losses at the gene ends were 4 bases for V and 6 bases for J; bases not matched to a gene: 10. This CDR3 is 14 amino acids long. Germline V gene sequence: CDR1 DFQATT, CDR2 SNEGSKA (reference sequence). In nucleotides, the CDR3 is TGCAGTGCTACCGACAGGGCCCCCGGGGATACGCAGTATTTT. Translation gives CSATDRAPGDTQYF.

This rearrangement joins TRBV30 to TRBJ1-5; D remains ambiguous. Germline CDR1 reads GTSNPN; CDR2 reads SVGIG (reference sequence). V was cut by 0 bases and J by 4 bases, with 7 bases left in between. The CDR3 runs 13 residues. CDR3 bases: TGTGCCTGGAGTGTCGCAGCTAATCAGCCCCAGCATTTT. As protein: CAWSVAANQPQHF.

Remarks on this clonotype: A clone one base away is much larger, so this may be a read error. CDR3 protein: CASIPTGSNQPQHF. Written as DNA, the CDR3 is TGCGCCAGCATACCCACAGGGAGCAATCAGCCCCAGCATTTT. The V and J genes are TRBV10-2 and TRBJ1-5; a possible D gene is TRBD1 (6 bases). The length of the CDR3 is 14 residues. Germline lookup yields CDR1 WSHSY and CDR2 SAAADI. V was shortened by 7 bases and J by 1 base, with 11 bases between the two germline ends.

For this clonotype: A much bigger clone sits one base away, suggesting this may be a read error. This chain joins TRBV6-5 and TRBJ1-1, with D possibly matching TRBD1 (5 bases). The CDR3 sequence is 13 residues long. Trimming took 7 bases from V and 4 from J, leaving 13 bases between them. Germline lookup yields CDR1 MNHEY and CDR2 SVGAGI. DNA of the CDR3: TGTGCCAGCACGGGGCAGGGCGGCACTGAAGCTTTCTTT. Amino acids: CASTGQGGTEAFF.

V usage is TRBV4-1 and J usage is TRBJ1-5; D is uncertain. With 1 base removed from V and 0 bases from J, the gap between germline ends came to 7 bases. There are 15 residues in the CDR3. In germline, CDR1 is MGHRA, CDR2 YSYEKL. The CDR3 nucleotides read TGCGCCAGCAGCCAAGGCGTTATTAGCAATCAGCCCCAGCATTTT. Protein sequence: CASSQGVISNQPQHF.